These T cell receptor beta chains were read from a single sample in a study of blood T cell repertoires in COVID-19. TCRdb keeps only in-frame clones here, not all; method: immunoSEQ multiplex PCR. The sample yields around 310,000 clones, over 70% seen once. The sequenced material came from PBMCs or T cells enriched from blood (not recorded which). The origin of the receptors is a young man who had recovered from COVID-19. CDR3s include the opening cysteine and the closing phenylalanine or tryptophan. The D gene is left open where the match is weak. A clone size is listed for some rows: how often the clone was seen (once, few, many), or a class if it is expanded.

D gene: .
clone size: .
J gene: TRBJ1-1
V gene: TRBV11-2
CDR3 DNA: TGTGCCAGCAGCTTAACTGGGTCGGGGGAATCGTACACTGAAGCTTTCTTT
CDR3 protein: CASSLTGSGESYTEAFF

D gene: .
clone size: .
J gene: TRBJ1-5
V gene: TRBV6-5
CDR3 DNA: TGTGCCAGCAGTTACTCTGGGCAGGCGAATCAGCCCCAGCATTTT
CDR3 protein: CASSYSGQANQPQHF

D gene: TRBD1
clone size: .
J gene: TRBJ1-2
V gene: TRBV30
CDR3 DNA: TGTGCCTGGGATCCGGGACAGCTTATCACTTACTTC
CDR3 protein: CAWDPGQLITYF

D gene: .
clone size: .
J gene: TRBJ2-5
V gene: TRBV7-9
CDR3 DNA: TGTGCCAGCAGCTTGAGGACAGCCCAACAAGAGACCCAGTACTTC
CDR3 protein: CASSLRTAQQETQYF

D gene: .
clone size: .
J gene: TRBJ2-5
V gene: TRBV4-1
CDR3 DNA: TGCGCCAGCAGCCAAGATAGAGGAGGGGTCCAAGAGACCCAGTACTTC
CDR3 protein: CASSQDRGGVQETQYF

D gene: .
clone size: few
J gene: TRBJ2-5
V gene: TRBV20-1
CDR3 DNA: TGCAGTGCTAGTCCCGCTCTAAGCGGCCACCAAGAGACCCAGTACTTC
CDR3 protein: CSASPALSGHQETQYF

D gene: .
clone size: .
J gene: TRBJ2-7
V gene: TRBV10-3
CDR3 DNA: TGTGCCATCATGGAGGGAGTGGGCTACGAGCAGTACTTC
CDR3 protein: CAIMEGVGYEQYF

D gene: .
clone size: .
J gene: TRBJ2-5
V gene: TRBV11-2
CDR3 DNA: TGTGCCAGCAGCTCGGGCGTCTGGGAGAAAGAGACCCAGTACTTC
CDR3 protein: CASSSGVWEKETQYF

D gene: TRBD2
clone size: .
J gene: TRBJ2-7
V gene: TRBV6-5
CDR3 DNA: TGTGCCAGCAGTTATCCAGCGGGGGGCCAATACGAGCAGTACTTC
CDR3 protein: CASSYPAGGQYEQYF

D gene: TRBD1
clone size: .
J gene: TRBJ1-2
V gene: TRBV6-5
CDR3 DNA: TGTGCCAGCTCACGGTGGGGGACAGGGGACTATGGCTACACCTTC
CDR3 protein: CASSRWGTGDYGYTF

D gene: TRBD1
clone size: .
J gene: TRBJ2-2
V gene: TRBV7-2
CDR3 DNA: TGTGCCAGCAGGGACAGGGCCAACACCGGGGAGCTGTTTTTT
CDR3 protein: CASRDRANTGELFF

D gene: .
clone size: .
J gene: TRBJ2-2
V gene: TRBV11-2
CDR3 DNA: TGTGCCAGCAGCCAGGGGGGCCGGAACACCGGGGAGCTGTTTTTT
CDR3 protein: CASSQGGRNTGELFF

D gene: .
clone size: .
J gene: TRBJ1-5
V gene: TRBV2
CDR3 DNA: TGTGCCAGCAGTAAGCGAGCAGCTAATCAGCCCCAGCATTTT
CDR3 protein: CASSKRAANQPQHF

D gene: .
clone size: .
J gene: TRBJ2-3
V gene: TRBV7-9
CDR3 DNA: TGTGCCAGCAGCTTAGTAAATACGCAGTATTTT
CDR3 protein: CASSLVNTQYF

D gene: .
clone size: .
J gene: TRBJ2-5
V gene: TRBV6-2/TRBV6-3
CDR3 DNA: TGTGCCAGCAGTTTAAGGGCGGGACGACAGAAAGAGACCCAGTACTTC
CDR3 protein: CASSLRAGRQKETQYF

D gene: .
clone size: .
J gene: TRBJ1-5
V gene: TRBV6-5
CDR3 DNA: TGTGCCAGCAGTTACTCGATCTATAGCAATCAGCCCCAGCATTTT
CDR3 protein: CASSYSIYSNQPQHF

D gene: TRBD1
clone size: .
J gene: TRBJ1-2
V gene: TRBV11-2
CDR3 DNA: TGTGCCAGCAGACGGGACAGGGCCTATGGCTACACCTTC
CDR3 protein: CASRRDRAYGYTF

D gene: .
clone size: .
J gene: TRBJ1-1
V gene: TRBV21-1
CDR3 DNA: TGTGCCAGCAGCGGGCAAACAGGGGCCACTGAAGCTTTCTTT
CDR3 protein: CASSGQTGATEAFF

D gene: .
clone size: .
J gene: TRBJ1-2
V gene: TRBV28
CDR3 DNA: TGTGCCAGCAGTTTCGGGTCCACCCCGAGGGAAGGCTACACCTTC
CDR3 protein: CASSFGSTPREGYTF

D gene: .
clone size: .
J gene: TRBJ2-5
V gene: TRBV27
CDR3 DNA: TGTGCCAGCAGGATGACCCACGGGTGGGAGACCCAGTACTTC
CDR3 protein: CASRMTHGWETQYF

D gene: .
clone size: many
J gene: TRBJ2-4
V gene: TRBV12-2
CDR3 DNA: TGTGCAAGTCGTCAGCGGGCGACTGAGCGGGGGGGTAGTAACGCCAAAAACATTCAGTACTTC
CDR3 protein: CASRQRATERGGSNAKNIQYF

D gene: TRBD2
clone size: .
J gene: TRBJ2-3
V gene: TRBV7-9
CDR3 DNA: TGTGCCGCCCGGGCTAGCGGGGGAGATACGCAGTATTTT
CDR3 protein: CAARASGGDTQYF

D gene: .
clone size: few
J gene: TRBJ1-2
V gene: TRBV27
CDR3 DNA: TGTGCCAGCAGTCCCACAACTCGGACGGACTTCTATGGCTACACCTTC
CDR3 protein: CASSPTTRTDFYGYTF

D gene: TRBD1
clone size: .
J gene: TRBJ2-1
V gene: TRBV15
CDR3 DNA: TGTGCCACCAGCAGGACTTCCGGGACAGAGGGGCATCCGTTCTTC
CDR3 protein: CATSRTSGTEGHPFF

D gene: TRBD1
clone size: once
J gene: TRBJ1-4
V gene: TRBV6-4
CDR3 DNA: TGTGCCAGCTCTCCCGACAGGGGAGAAAAACTGTTTTTT
CDR3 protein: CASSPDRGEKLFF

D gene: TRBD1
clone size: .
J gene: TRBJ2-5
V gene: TRBV15
CDR3 DNA: TGTGCCACCAGCAGTGGACAGGGGATTCTGTTCCAAGAGACCCAGTACTTC
CDR3 protein: CATSSGQGILFQETQYF

D gene: TRBD1
clone size: .
J gene: TRBJ1-1
V gene: TRBV28
CDR3 DNA: TGTGCCAGCAGCCTAGTAGGGACAGGGATTTGGGTGAACACTGAAGCTTTCTTT
CDR3 protein: CASSLVGTGIWVNTEAFF

D gene: .
clone size: .
J gene: TRBJ1-5
V gene: TRBV5-1
CDR3 DNA: TGCGCCAGCAGCTTGGGGACCCCACAGGGCTTGAATCAGCCCCAGCATTTT
CDR3 protein: CASSLGTPQGLNQPQHF

D gene: TRBD1
clone size: .
J gene: TRBJ2-3
V gene: TRBV5-1
CDR3 DNA: TGCGCCAGCAGCCTACGGACAGGTCCCACAGATACGCAGTATTTT
CDR3 protein: CASSLRTGPTDTQYF

D gene: .
clone size: .
J gene: TRBJ1-5
V gene: TRBV28
CDR3 DNA: TGTGCCAGCAGTACACAGGGCTTCCGGCCCCAGCATTTT
CDR3 protein: CASSTQGFRPQHF

D gene: .
clone size: .
J gene: TRBJ1-2
V gene: TRBV19
CDR3 DNA: TGTGCCAGTAGTGTCGCAGGGAATCTAATCTATGGCTACACCTTC
CDR3 protein: CASSVAGNLIYGYTF

D gene: TRBD1
clone size: .
J gene: TRBJ1-5
V gene: TRBV24-1
CDR3 DNA: TGTGCCACCAGCGGGACAGGGGCAAGCAATCAGCCCCAGCATTTT
CDR3 protein: CATSGTGASNQPQHF

D gene: .
clone size: once
J gene: TRBJ2-1
V gene: TRBV7-3
CDR3 DNA: TGTGCCAGCAGCCCCTCGCCCGGTTATGAGCAGTTCTTC
CDR3 protein: CASSPSPGYEQFF

D gene: TRBD1
clone size: .
J gene: TRBJ2-4
V gene: TRBV7-9
CDR3 DNA: TGTGCCAGCAGCTTGCACGAGGGACAGCCAAATCCCACCTTC
CDR3 protein: CASSLHEGQPNPTF